The 2 T cell receptor beta chains given below trace back to one sample, sequenced in a study of blood T cell repertoires in COVID-19. Sequencing was performed with immunoSEQ multiplex PCR; in TCRdb, only in-frame clones are kept and a portion is missing. The data show 180,000 or so clones, more than 80% seen once. The sample taken for sequencing was peripheral blood. The receptor set was obtained from a woman aged 55-75 years with acute or convalescent COVID-19.

V usage is TRBV20-1 and J usage is TRBJ1-4, with TRBD1 identical over 10 bases. The germline CDR1 and CDR2 sequences are DFQATT and SNEGSKA (reference sequence). The V and J ends lost 3 bases and 8 bases, in that order; junction bases with no gene match: 6. The CDR3 length is 14 residues. The CDR3 DNA reads as TGCAGTGCTAGTTTGAGGACAGGGGGGGAAAAACTGTTTTTT. This codes for CSASLRTGGEKLFF.

The rearrangement joins TRBV25-1 to TRBJ2-3; the match to TRBD2 covers 13 bases. CDR1 MGHDK and CDR2 SYGVNS come from the germline V gene. With V trimmed by 3 bases and J by 2 bases, 5 bases remained unmatched. The CDR3 has 17 residues. This CDR3 is CASSEPGLAGVTDTQYF. The CDR3 coding sequence is TGTGCCAGCAGTGAGCCTGGACTAGCGGGAGTCACAGATACGCAGTATTTT.